One sample yielded the 3 T cell receptor beta chains listed below, sequenced in a study of T-cell reconstitution after alpha-beta-depleted transplantation in children. As it was prepared, the TCRbeta library received unique molecular identifiers. TCRdb ran MiXCR on the PCR reads and lists one entry per CDR3 protein. The sample consists of almost 600,000 distinct CDR3 sequences, 25% to 30% of them appearing once. The sample in question was PBMCs, obtained before TCRalphabeta/CD19-depleted stem cell transplant. The receptors shown here come from a boy in the first two years of life with Wiskott-Aldrich syndrome, due to receive a stem cell transplant.

The chain carries TRBV12-3 or TRBV12-4 and TRBJ2-1; TRBD2 might be the D (6 bases). Trimming cost V 6 bases and J 4 bases, with 25 bases left between them. The CDR3 is 18 amino acids. The CDR3 region has the DNA TGTGCCAGCAGGCATTATAAGCCCGGGGGAGCCCCATACAATGAGCAGTTCTTC. This encodes CASRHYKPGGAPYNEQFF.

This chain joins TRBV5-1 and TRBJ2-7; D assignment may be TRBD1 or TRBD2 (6 bases each). The V end lost 2 bases, the J end lost 4 bases, and 16 bases lay between the germline ends. Germline CDR1 reads SGHRS; CDR2 reads YFSETQ. The CDR3 is 15 residues long. The chain's CDR3 is CASSFPEGGGYEQYF. Written as DNA, the CDR3 is TGCGCCAGCAGCTTCCCGGAGGGGGGAGGTTACGAGCAGTACTTC. The full variable domain, rest sourced from reference TRBV5-1 and TRBJ2-7, is KAGVTQTPRYLIKTRGQQVTLSCSPISGHRSVSWYQQTPGQGLQFLFEYFSETQRNKGNFPGRFSGRQFSNSRSEMNVSTLELGDSALYLCASSFPEGGGYEQYFGPGTRLTVT.

The V gene is TRBV4-1, the J gene TRBJ2-3; a possible D gene is TRBD1 (6 bases). V was trimmed by 1 base and J by 4 bases, leaving 21 bases between them. Germline loops: CDR1 MGHRA, CDR2 YSYEKL. This CDR3 has 18 residues. The CDR3 loop is CASSQVPSRQVQADTQYF. As DNA, the CDR3 is TGCGCCAGCAGCCAAGTACCTTCCCGACAGGTTCAGGCAGATACGCAGTATTTT.